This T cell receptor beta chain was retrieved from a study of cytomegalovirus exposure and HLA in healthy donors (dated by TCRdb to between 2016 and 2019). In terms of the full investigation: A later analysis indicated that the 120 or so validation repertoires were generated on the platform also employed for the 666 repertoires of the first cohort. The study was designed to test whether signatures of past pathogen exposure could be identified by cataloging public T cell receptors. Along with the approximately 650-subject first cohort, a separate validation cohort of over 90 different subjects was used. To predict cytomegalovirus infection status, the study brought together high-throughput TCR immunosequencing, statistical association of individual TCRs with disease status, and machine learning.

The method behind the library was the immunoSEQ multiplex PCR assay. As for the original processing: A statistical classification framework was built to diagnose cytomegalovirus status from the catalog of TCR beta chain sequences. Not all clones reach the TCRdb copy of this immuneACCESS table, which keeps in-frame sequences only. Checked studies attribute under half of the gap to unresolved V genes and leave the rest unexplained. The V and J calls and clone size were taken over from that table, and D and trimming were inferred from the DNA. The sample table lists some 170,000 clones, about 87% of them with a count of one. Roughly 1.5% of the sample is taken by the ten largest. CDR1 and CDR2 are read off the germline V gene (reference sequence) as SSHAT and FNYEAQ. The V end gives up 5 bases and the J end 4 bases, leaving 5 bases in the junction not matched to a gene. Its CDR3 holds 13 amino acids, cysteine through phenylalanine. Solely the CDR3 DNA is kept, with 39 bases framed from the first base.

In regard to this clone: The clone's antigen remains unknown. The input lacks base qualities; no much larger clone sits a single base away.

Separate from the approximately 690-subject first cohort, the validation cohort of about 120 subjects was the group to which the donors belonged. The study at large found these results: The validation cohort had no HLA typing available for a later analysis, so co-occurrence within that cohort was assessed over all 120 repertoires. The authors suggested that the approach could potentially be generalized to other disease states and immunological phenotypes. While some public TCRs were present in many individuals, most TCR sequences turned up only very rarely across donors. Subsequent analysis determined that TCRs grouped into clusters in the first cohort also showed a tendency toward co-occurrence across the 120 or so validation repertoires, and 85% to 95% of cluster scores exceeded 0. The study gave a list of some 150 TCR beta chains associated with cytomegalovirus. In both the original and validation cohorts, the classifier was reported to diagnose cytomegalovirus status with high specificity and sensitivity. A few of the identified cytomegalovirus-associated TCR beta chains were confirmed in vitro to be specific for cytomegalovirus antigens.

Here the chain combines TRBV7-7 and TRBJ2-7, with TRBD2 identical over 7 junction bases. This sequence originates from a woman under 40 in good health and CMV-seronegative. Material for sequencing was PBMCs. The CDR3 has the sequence CASSPREGYEQYF. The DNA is TGTGCCAGCAGCCCAAGGGAGGGGTACGAGCAGTACTTC.